This TCR beta chain was sequenced in a study of cytomegalovirus exposure and HLA in healthy donors. Concerning this clone itself: Antigen specificity is unknown.

The germline V and J ends were trimmed by 3 bases and 5 bases, with 14 bases remaining between them. This CDR3 has 16 residues. The PCR employed 60 Vbeta primers together with 13 Jbeta primers. Assay used: immunoSEQ multiplex PCR; TCRdb lists only in-frame clones, some missing. Altogether under 200,000 clones are present, 68% being singletons, with the ten largest covering less than 3.5%. Findings and limits, study-wide: Among CMV-associated TCR beta chains, most appeared HLA-restricted in a later analysis. Some TCR beta chains (approximately 180 of them) were listed as cytomegalovirus-associated.

This sequence originates from a woman aged 40-49 years in good health and CMV-seropositive. Sequencing was performed on PBMCs. The J gene is TRBJ1-6, the V gene TRBV23-1; D is unclear. Being an ORF, TRBV23-1 has a function that is uncertain. CDR3 amino acids: CASSHPPSVDNSPLHF. CDR3 coding DNA: TGCGCCAGCAGTCACCCCCCTTCAGTGGATAATTCACCCCTCCACTTT.